This TCR beta chain appears in the sequencing data of a study of cytomegalovirus exposure and HLA in healthy donors. The study, taken as a whole, reports: TCR beta V- and J-gene trimming, according to a later analysis, was linked to a missense DCLRE1C variant.

60 Vbeta and 13 Jbeta primers were used in PCR. Original analysis: An analysis that came later counted 60 million to 80 million unique TCR beta chains, 10 million to 11 million shared. Generated by immunoSEQ multiplex PCR, the TCRdb table keeps only in-frame clones and is missing some. From that table come the V and J calls and clone size; the DNA was used to work out D and trimming. Counted here are 70,000 to 95,000 clones, roughly 80% occurring once; the ten biggest clones make up around 1.8%. Donors showed nominal health when sampled, although they likely had unrecorded immune exposures. CDR3 length equals 13 residues. The V and J ends lost 5 bases and 4 bases, in that order; junction bases with no gene match: 4. CDR1 is MNHEY, CDR2 SMNVEV, per germline (reference sequence). Comments on this clone: As yet, its antigen is unknown.

This TCR was sampled from a woman aged 25 to 45 in good health and CMV-seronegative. The chain couples TRBV27 to TRBJ2-7; TRBD1 agrees at 8 bases. Sequences were obtained from PBMCs. CDR3 amino acids: CASSRTGLYEQYF. Written as DNA, the CDR3 is TGTGCCAGCAGTAGGACAGGGCTATACGAGCAGTACTTC.